The T cell receptor beta chain described here comes from a study of blood T cell repertoires in COVID-19. For the study at large: Some COVID-19 samples were acute and others convalescent; all came from the United States, Italy and Spain. PBMCs, B-cell-depleted T cells, or T cells provided the cDNA or gDNA that made up the material.

In the source study's methods: Estimation of nucleated cell counts relied on the amplification of reference gene primers. Repertoires were generated with immunoSEQ multiplex PCR, while TCRdb's copy carries only in-frame clones and drops some. V and J calls and clone size follow that table, whereas D and trimming were derived from the DNA. The sample holds around 250,000 clones; roughly nine tenths are singletons and the top ten take less than 8%. From germline, CDR1 is MNHNY and CDR2 SVGAGI (reference sequence). CDR3 length: 16 residues. Trimming removed 5 bases from V and 4 bases from J, with 17 bases in between. This clone was recorded only once.

The chain carries TRBV6-6 and TRBJ2-2, with D possibly being TRBD1 (6 bases). This TCR derives from a man aged 60 to 69 with acute or convalescent COVID-19. The sample consisted of peripheral blood. CDR3: CASSPSPGAGTGELFF. The CDR3 region has the DNA TGTGCCAGCAGTCCTTCCCCAGGGGCGGGCACCGGGGAGCTGTTTTTT.